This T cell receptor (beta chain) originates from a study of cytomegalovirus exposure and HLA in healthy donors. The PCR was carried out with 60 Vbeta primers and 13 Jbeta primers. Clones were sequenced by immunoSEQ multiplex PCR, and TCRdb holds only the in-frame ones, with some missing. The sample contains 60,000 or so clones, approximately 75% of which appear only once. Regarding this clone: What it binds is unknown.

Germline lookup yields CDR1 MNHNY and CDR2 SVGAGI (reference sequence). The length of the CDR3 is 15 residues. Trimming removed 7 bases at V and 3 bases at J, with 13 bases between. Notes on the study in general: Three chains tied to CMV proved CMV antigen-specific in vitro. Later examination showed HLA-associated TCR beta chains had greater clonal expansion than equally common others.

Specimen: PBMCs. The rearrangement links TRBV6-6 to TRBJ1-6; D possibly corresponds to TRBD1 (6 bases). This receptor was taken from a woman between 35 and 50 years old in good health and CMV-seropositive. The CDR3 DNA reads TGTGCCAGCAATCACGGGGGGCACTATAATTCACCCCTCCACTTT. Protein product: CASNHGGHYNSPLHF.